A selection of T cell receptor beta chains follows, all from one sample in a study of blood T cell repertoires in COVID-19. Sequencing used immunoSEQ multiplex PCR; TCRdb keeps in-frame clones, though not all of them. The sample carries approximately 300,000 clones, just under 90% recorded once. Sequences were obtained from PBMCs or T cells enriched from blood (not recorded which). Receptors were obtained from a woman in her 30s who had recovered from COVID-19. Both conserved end residues are part of each CDR3. The D gene is left open where the match is weak. Clone size is given for some rows only: seen once, a few or many times, or a class if the clone is expanded.

cdr3_nt	cdr3_aa	v_call	clone_size	j_call	d_call
TGTGCCAGCAGCTTGGGACTAGCGGGAGTGGGGGAGCAGTACTTC	CASSLGLAGVGEQYF	TRBV5-4	NA	TRBJ2-7	TRBD2
TGTGCCAGCAGCCCTACGGGAGGGGATTCAAATGAAAAACTGTTTTTT	CASSPTGGDSNEKLFF	TRBV5-4	NA	TRBJ1-4	NA
TGTGCCAGCAGCAGCGGACTAGTCAACACAGATACGCAGTATTTT	CASSSGLVNTDTQYF	TRBV13	NA	TRBJ2-3	TRBD2
TGTGCCAGTACTGACAGGGGTACGCAGCCCCAGCATTTT	CASTDRGTQPQHF	TRBV19	few	TRBJ1-5	TRBD1
TGTGCCAGCACCCCCTCAGGGCCGTATGAGCAGTTCTTC	CASTPSGPYEQFF	TRBV27	NA	TRBJ2-1	NA
TGTGCCAGCAGTGAAGCACCTGGACAGGGGGTGGAGACCCAGTACTTC	CASSEAPGQGVETQYF	TRBV2	once	TRBJ2-5	TRBD1
TGTGCCAGCCAACCGACAGGGAACACTGAAGCTTTCTTT	CASQPTGNTEAFF	TRBV6-5	NA	TRBJ1-1	NA
TGTGCCAGCAGTTACGCGGGGTACGTAGAGCAGTACTTC	CASSYAGYVEQYF	TRBV6-5	NA	TRBJ2-7	NA
TGTGCCTGGAGAACAGGGGCCTCGAACACTGAAGCTTTCTTT	CAWRTGASNTEAFF	TRBV30	NA	TRBJ1-1	TRBD1
TGTGCCACCAGTGAATCCGGCAGGGACTATAGCAATCAGCCCCAGCATTTT	CATSESGRDYSNQPQHF	TRBV24-1	NA	TRBJ1-5	NA
TGCGCCAGCAGCTTGAGCCCCAGCAGGGGACAAGAGACCCAGTACTTC	CASSLSPSRGQETQYF	TRBV5-1	NA	TRBJ2-5	NA
TGTGCCAGCAGGAGACAGGGGGAGACCTTGATAGATTCACCCCTCCACTTT	CASRRQGETLIDSPLHF	TRBV27	NA	TRBJ1-6	TRBD1
TGTGCCAGCAGCTCCCAGACTAGGGTTTCAGATACGCAGTATTTT	CASSSQTRVSDTQYF	TRBV7-2	NA	TRBJ2-3	NA
TGTGCCAGCAGCCCACTACCCGACAGGGAAGAGGAAGCTTTCTTT	CASSPLPDREEEAFF	TRBV27	NA	TRBJ1-1	TRBD1
TGTGCCAGCAGCCGCGGGACTGACAGGGCTCGATGGGAAAAACTGTTTTTT	CASSRGTDRARWEKLFF	TRBV27	NA	TRBJ1-4	TRBD1
TGTGCCAGCAGCTCATTATCAAACAGGGGGCGCTCCACCTTC	CASSSLSNRGRSTF	TRBV5-4	NA	TRBJ1-2	TRBD1
TGTGCCAGCAGCCGGGACAAGCCCTCCTACAATGAGCAGTTCTTC	CASSRDKPSYNEQFF	TRBV5-4	NA	TRBJ2-1	NA
TGTGCCAGCAGGTCCGGGACAGGGGGAGGGAGCTACACCTTC	CASRSGTGGGSYTF	TRBV27	NA	TRBJ1-2	TRBD1
TGTGCCAGCAGCTTAACCAGATGGAACACTGAAGCTTTCTTT	CASSLTRWNTEAFF	TRBV7-2	NA	TRBJ1-1	NA
TGTGCCAGCAGCGTACAGGGGAGTCCGGCTGAAGCTTTCTTT	CASSVQGSPAEAFF	TRBV7-9	once	TRBJ1-1	TRBD1
TGTGCCAGCAGTTACTCCGACAGGGGCGGTTCACCCCTCCACTTT	CASSYSDRGGSPLHF	TRBV6-5	NA	TRBJ1-6	TRBD1
TGCGCCAGCAGCCTAGAGGGGACTTCGAGCTCCTACGAGCAGTACTTC	CASSLEGTSSSYEQYF	TRBV5-1	NA	TRBJ2-7	NA
TGTGCCACCAGCAGATACCCCCGGGGTTTATCTAGCAATCAGCCCCAGCATTTT	CATSRYPRGLSSNQPQHF	TRBV15	NA	TRBJ1-5	NA
TGCGCCAGCAGCCCCCGACAGGGGGTGAGCTATGGCTACACCTTC	CASSPRQGVSYGYTF	TRBV5-1	NA	TRBJ1-2	TRBD1
TGTGCCAGTAGTTGGGGGGACAGCAATCAGCCCCAGCATTTT	CASSWGDSNQPQHF	TRBV19	NA	TRBJ1-5	NA
TGTGCCAGCAGCAAAAGCCGAGTACTGGCAGATACGCAGTATTTT	CASSKSRVLADTQYF	TRBV21-1	few	TRBJ2-3	NA
TGTGCCAGCAGTTCCGGGACACCATATGGCTACACCTTC	CASSSGTPYGYTF	TRBV28	NA	TRBJ1-2	NA
TGTGCCACTTCGCAGGGGGCTGGCACTGAAGCTTTCTTT	CATSQGAGTEAFF	TRBV24-1	NA	TRBJ1-1	TRBD1
TGTGCCAGCAGTTTAGGACTAGCGGGAGGCCCGGTGTACAATGAGCAGTTCTTC	CASSLGLAGGPVYNEQFF	TRBV28	NA	TRBJ2-1	TRBD2
TGTGCCAGCAGTTTGGTCGGGGCCGGGGGTCAGCCCCAGCATTTT	CASSLVGAGGQPQHF	TRBV28	NA	TRBJ1-5	NA
TGTGCCATCACTCGGGGACCCCTCGAGACTAGCGGGGGTCAAAGCTCCTACAATGAGCAGTTCTTC	CAITRGPLETSGGQSSYNEQFF	TRBV10-3	NA	TRBJ2-1	TRBD2
TGTGCCACCAGCAGAGATCGCGGAACAGGCTCCTACGAGCAGTACTTC	CATSRDRGTGSYEQYF	TRBV15	NA	TRBJ2-7	NA
TGTGCCAGCAGCTTACTGGTAAGGGGGAGCGAGCAGTACTTC	CASSLLVRGSEQYF	TRBV7-4	NA	TRBJ2-7	NA
TGTGCCAGCTCACCTCGCCTTAGCGACTCCTACGAGCAGTACTTC	CASSPRLSDSYEQYF	TRBV18	NA	TRBJ2-7	NA
TGTGCCAGCAGCGAGGACAGGGCTTATGGCTACACCTTC	CASSEDRAYGYTF	TRBV7-2	NA	TRBJ1-2	TRBD1
TGTGCCAGCAGCCACCTCACATTGAACACTGAAGCTTTCTTT	CASSHLTLNTEAFF	TRBV27	NA	TRBJ1-1	NA
TGTGCCAGCAGTTACTCGAGCGAGTTAGCGGGATCACAGGATACGCAGTATTTT	CASSYSSELAGSQDTQYF	TRBV6-2/TRBV6-3	NA	TRBJ2-3	TRBD2
TGTGCCAGCAGGAAACCGGGACTCGACAATGAGCAGTTCTTC	CASRKPGLDNEQFF	TRBV27	once	TRBJ2-1	NA
TGTGCCAGTAGTATTTCCGGAGGCTATAGCAATCAGCCCCAGCATTTT	CASSISGGYSNQPQHF	TRBV19	NA	TRBJ1-5	NA
TGTGCCAGCGGAGGGGAAAAACTGTTTTTT	CASGGEKLFF	TRBV28	NA	TRBJ1-4	NA
TGTGCCAGCAGCCAAGATTACATGGGCGGGCCGGGCACCGGGGAGCTGTTTTTT	CASSQDYMGGPGTGELFF	TRBV3-1/TRBV3-2	NA	TRBJ2-2	NA
TGTGCCAGCAGCTTTAGACAGGCCATGAACACTGAAGCTTTCTTT	CASSFRQAMNTEAFF	TRBV11-1	NA	TRBJ1-1	NA
TGCGCCAGCAGTGAGTATCGGGACATTACCTACGAGCAGTACTTC	CASSEYRDITYEQYF	TRBV10-1	NA	TRBJ2-7	NA
TGTGCCAGCAGTTCCTGGTGGGGGCGGGAGACCCAGTACTTC	CASSSWWGRETQYF	TRBV28	NA	TRBJ2-5	NA
TGTGCCAGCAGCCAGGGGGGTTTAGCAGCGAACACCGGGGAGCTGTTTTTT	CASSQGGLAANTGELFF	TRBV3-1/TRBV3-2	NA	TRBJ2-2	NA
TGCGCCAGCAGTCCCGTCGTAGATCAGCCCCAGCATTTT	CASSPVVDQPQHF	TRBV23-1	NA	TRBJ1-5	NA
TGTGCCAGCTCGCCGGGACAGGGGGAAATGAACACTGAAGCTTTCTTT	CASSPGQGEMNTEAFF	TRBV18	NA	TRBJ1-1	TRBD1
TGTGCCAGCTCACAGGGGGCTTTCACTGAAGCTTTCTTT	CASSQGAFTEAFF	TRBV28	NA	TRBJ1-1	TRBD1
TGTGCCAGCAGTCCCGGCGCGGTGAACACTGAAGCTTTCTTT	CASSPGAVNTEAFF	TRBV6-4	NA	TRBJ1-1	NA
TGTGCCACCGGGGGTGCAGGGGGCTTAACCGGGGAGCTGTTTTTT	CATGGAGGLTGELFF	TRBV24-1	NA	TRBJ2-2	TRBD1
TGCGCCAGCAGCCAGCAGGGAACTGGAAACACCATATATTTT	CASSQQGTGNTIYF	TRBV4-3	NA	TRBJ1-3	NA
TGCGCCAGCAGCCAGGGGACTAGCGCCTACGAGCAGTACTTC	CASSQGTSAYEQYF	TRBV4-1	few	TRBJ2-7	TRBD2
TGTGCCAGCAGCTTCGGCACAGGTGGAGAGACCCAGTACTTC	CASSFGTGGETQYF	TRBV5-4	once	TRBJ2-5	NA
TGTGCCAGCAGGGGACCTCCCGGACTAGCGGAAGATGGCTCCTACAATGAGCAGTTCTTC	CASRGPPGLAEDGSYNEQFF	TRBV9	NA	TRBJ2-1	TRBD2
TGTGCCAGTAGCTCCTATATAGAGAACACTGAAGCTTTCTTT	CASSSYIENTEAFF	TRBV19	NA	TRBJ1-1	NA